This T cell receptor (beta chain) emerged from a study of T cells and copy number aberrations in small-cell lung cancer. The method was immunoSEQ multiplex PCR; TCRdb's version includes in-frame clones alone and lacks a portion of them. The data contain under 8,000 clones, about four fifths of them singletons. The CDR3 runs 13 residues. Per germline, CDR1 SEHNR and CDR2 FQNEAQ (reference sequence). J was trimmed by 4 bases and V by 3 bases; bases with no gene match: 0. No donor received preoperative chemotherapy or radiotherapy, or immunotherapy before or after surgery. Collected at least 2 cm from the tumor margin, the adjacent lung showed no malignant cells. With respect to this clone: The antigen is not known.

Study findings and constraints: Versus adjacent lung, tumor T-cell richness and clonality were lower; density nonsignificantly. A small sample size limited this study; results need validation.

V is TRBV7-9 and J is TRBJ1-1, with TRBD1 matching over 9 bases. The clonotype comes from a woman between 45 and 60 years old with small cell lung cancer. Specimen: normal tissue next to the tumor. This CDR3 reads CASSLTGGTEAFF. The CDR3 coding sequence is TGTGCCAGCAGCTTGACAGGGGGCACTGAAGCTTTCTTT. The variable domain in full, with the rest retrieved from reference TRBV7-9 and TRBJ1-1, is DTGVSQNPRHKITKRGQNVTFRCDPISEHNRLYWYRQTLGQGPEFLTYFQNEAQLEKSRLLSDRFSAERPKGSFSTLEIQRTEQGDSAMYLCASSLTGGTEAFFGQGTRLTVV.